What follows are 21 T cell receptor beta chains derived from one specimen sequenced in a study of T cell responses to AZD1222 COVID-19 vaccine. TCRdb's table, derived via immunoSEQ multiplex PCR, lists solely in-frame clones and lacks some. Of some 150,000 clones listed, about 81% were seen once; the top ten hold about 4%. This specimen was peripheral blood, taken on day 0 of MenACWY control vaccination. The receptors were gathered from an adult in good health.

This chain connects TRBV10-3 to TRBJ2-3; 9 nucleotides match TRBD2. V was pared by 6 bases and J by 1 base, with 2 bases of the junction left unmatched. The CDR3 consists of 14 residues. From germline, CDR1 is ENHRY and CDR2 SYGVKD. The CDR3 here is CAIRVAGGTDTQYF. The DNA for the CDR3 is TGTGCCATCAGAGTAGCGGGGGGCACAGATACGCAGTATTTT.

The J gene is TRBJ1-4, the V gene TRBV11-2; D unclear. Between the trimmed V and J ends, which lost 5 bases and 7 bases, there was a span of 14 bases. From germline, CDR1 is SGHAT and CDR2 FQNNGV. The CDR3 has 14 amino acids. In DNA form, the CDR3 reads TGTGCCAGCAGCCTGGCGCGGGGAGGTGAAAAACTGTTTTTT. It translates to CASSLARGGEKLFF.

The J gene is TRBJ2-5, the V gene TRBV6-5; the D call may be TRBD1 or TRBD2 (5 bases each). Germline CDR1 MNHEY, CDR2 SVGAGI. This CDR3 comprises 15 residues. Trimming cost V 5 bases and J 4 bases, with 17 bases left between them. In DNA form, the CDR3 reads TGTGCCAGCAGTCGGACCTTATCGGGGCTAGAGACCCAGTACTTC. It translates to CASSRTLSGLETQYF.

The chain couples TRBV7-6 to TRBJ1-4, with 7 bases fitting TRBD1. Germline trimming cut 1 base from V and 7 bases from J; bases unmatched to any gene: 6. This CDR3 contains 15 residues. Germline-derived CDR1 and CDR2 are SGHVS and FNYEAQ. CDR3 loop: CASSLEGGVSEKLFF. For the CDR3, the DNA is TGTGCCAGCAGCTTAGAAGGGGGCGTGAGTGAAAAACTGTTTTTT.

The V call is TRBV5-1, the J call TRBJ2-5, with a weak D call TRBD1 (6 bases). The V gene lost 4 bases and the J gene lost 5 bases, with 18 bases spanning the gap. The CDR3 has 15 residues. Germline V gene sequence: CDR1 SGHRS, CDR2 YFSETQ. In nucleotides, the CDR3 is TGCGCCAGCAGCGAAAACAGGGTCGGAGAGGAGACCCAGTACTTC. Translating gives CASSENRVGEETQYF.

The chain is built from TRBV28 and TRBJ2-5, with D perhaps given as TRBD1 or TRBD2 (5 bases each). V was trimmed by 3 bases and J by 1 base, leaving 12 bases between them. Looked up from germline, CDR1 is MDHEN and CDR2 is SYDVKM. The CDR3 is 15 amino acids. CDR3 bases: TGTGCCAGCAGTTTCTGGGGACGGGCCCAAGAGACCCAGTACTTC. Amino acids: CASSFWGRAQETQYF.

This rearrangement joins TRBV5-1 to TRBJ1-6; tentative D call: TRBD1 (6 bases). This CDR3 has 15 residues. The germline V gene has CDR1 SGHRS and CDR2 YFSETQ. The V gene lost 1 base and the J gene lost 10 bases, with 15 bases spanning the gap. The CDR3 protein is CASSLTGSDRSPLHF. The CDR3 DNA follows: TGCGCCAGCAGCTTGACAGGGTCAGATAGATCACCCCTCCACTTT.

The rearrangement joins TRBV2 to TRBJ1-3; tentatively, D is TRBD1 (6 bases). Trimming shortened V by 1 base and J by 1 base, and 8 bases separated the two germline ends. CDR1 and CDR2 (germline): SNHLY, FYNNEI. The CDR3 spans 15 residues. The CDR3 protein is CASSEGQGSGNTIYF. The CDR3 DNA reads as TGTGCCAGCAGTGAAGGGCAGGGGTCTGGAAACACCATATATTTT.

The chain couples TRBV7-2 to TRBJ2-5; 8 bases align to TRBD2. The V gene end was trimmed by 5 bases and the J gene end by 6 bases; junction bases not matched to a gene: 11. The CDR3 sequence is 15 residues long. Germline CDR1 and CDR2: SGHTA and FQGNSA. The CDR3 reads CASSPQGTRPKTQYF. The DNA for the CDR3 is TGTGCCAGCAGCCCCCAGGGGACTAGGCCGAAGACCCAGTACTTC. The entire variable domain, with the rest obtained from reference TRBV7-2 and TRBJ2-5, is as follows: GAGVSQSPSNKVTEKGKDVELRCDPISGHTALYWYRQSLGQGLEFLIYFQGNSAPDKSGLPSDRFSAERTGGSVSTLTIQRTQQEDSAVYLCASSPQGTRPKTQYFGPGTRLLVL.

This clone was detected only a few times. V gene TRBV5-1 combines with J gene TRBJ2-3; 7 bases line up with TRBD2. Germline lookup yields CDR1 SGHRS and CDR2 YFSETQ. The CDR3 sequence is 15 residues long. J was trimmed by 1 base and V by 4 bases; bases with no gene match: 6. Here the CDR3 DNA reads TGCGCCAGCAGCCCCCCGCTAGCGGGCACAGATACGCAGTATTTT. This encodes CASSPPLAGTDTQYF.

The DNA for the CDR3 is TGTGCCAGCAGTTATGTCCGGAACGACCTGGAACGAAATCAGCCCCAGCATTTT. Encoded protein: CASSYVRNDLERNQPQHF. The rearrangement links TRBV6-2 or TRBV6-3 to TRBJ1-5; no firm D call. Trimming took 3 bases from V and 4 from J, leaving 22 bases between them. This CDR3 is built from 18 residues. Germline V gives CDR1 MNHEY, CDR2 SVGEGT.

The V call is TRBV9, the J call TRBJ2-2, with TRBD2 as a possible D gene (5 bases). Germline V gene sequence: CDR1 SGDLS, CDR2 YYNGEE. V lost 3 bases and J lost 7, with 13 bases in between. This CDR3 contains 14 residues. For the CDR3, the DNA is TGTGCCAGCAGCGCCGAGGGTTATGGCGGGGAGCTGTTTTTT. Protein: CASSAEGYGGELFF.

The chain carries TRBV5-5 and TRBJ2-1; a weak D match, TRBD2 (5 bases). V gave up 3 bases and J gave up 3 bases, with 19 bases separating them. The V gene's germline CDR1 is SGHKS and CDR2 YYEKEE (reference sequence). This CDR3 comprises 17 residues. CDR3 nucleotides: TGTGCCAGCAGCTACGAGGCCTCACCCGGACTCTACAATGAGCAGTTCTTC. This encodes CASSYEASPGLYNEQFF.

This clone was recorded once. The chain combines TRBV5-1 with TRBJ2-6; perhaps TRBD1 as D (5 bases). V lost 4 bases and J 4 bases, leaving 15 bases between the germline ends. CDR3 length equals 16 residues. Germline-derived CDR1 and CDR2 are SGHRS and YFSETQ. In DNA, the CDR3 is TGCGCCAGCAGCCTGGGGTTAGGGGCAGGGGCCAACGTCCTGACTTTC. Translating gives CASSLGLGAGANVLTF.

V and J are TRBV25-1 and TRBJ1-2; D uncertain. Germline V gene sequence: CDR1 MGHDK, CDR2 SYGVNS. Deletions cut 3 bases from V and 4 bases from J, with 9 bases between. CDR3 size: 13 residues. The CDR3 bases are TGTGCCAGCAGTGAGGCGGGGAGCTATGGCTACACCTTC. Translated, it gives CASSEAGSYGYTF.

The chain uses TRBV10-1 and TRBJ2-1; 9 bases are shared with TRBD2. The germline V gene has CDR1 WNHNN and CDR2 SYGVQD (reference sequence). Germline trimming cut 2 bases from V and 8 bases from J; bases unmatched to any gene: 7. This CDR3 is 15 amino acids long. CDR3 nucleotide sequence: TGCGCCAGCAGTGAGGGGGGTAGCGGGGGAGATGAGCAGTTCTTC. Protein sequence: CASSEGGSGGDEQFF.

This clone was detected only once. CDR3 DNA sequence: TGTGCCAGCAGCGGTAGACTAGCAGGGGAGCTGTTTTTT. Its protein is CASSGRLAGELFF. The chain has TRBV7-2 and TRBJ2-2; the match to TRBD2 covers 7 bases. In germline, CDR1 is SGHTA, CDR2 FQGNSA. With 5 bases clipped from V and 8 bases from J, the junction kept 5 bases outside the gene matches. The CDR3 contains 13 residues.

The CDR3 spells CASSEGQITYEQYF. CDR3 coding DNA: TGTGCCAGCAGTGAAGGTCAGATTACCTACGAGCAGTACTTC. The V gene is TRBV2, the J gene TRBJ2-7; D not certain. The V and J ends lost 1 base and 2 bases respectively, with 9 bases between them. Germline V gives CDR1 SNHLY, CDR2 FYNNEI. The CDR3 is made up of 14 amino acids.

This clone has just one count. The chain links TRBV14 to TRBJ2-5; 7 bases align to TRBD1. Germline CDR1 SGHDN, CDR2 FVKESK. The CDR3 extends over 16 amino acids. After removal of 4 bases from V and 0 bases from J, the junction contained 8 bases not matched to a gene. The CDR3 nucleotides are TGTGCCAGCAGCCCCGGGACAGCTTGGTACCAAGAGACCCAGTACTTC. Translation gives CASSPGTAWYQETQYF.

The chain is built from TRBV29-1 and TRBJ1-3; 9 bases agree with TRBD1. Germline V gives CDR1 SQVTM, CDR2 ANQGSEA. The CDR3 is made up of 16 amino acids. V lost 1 base and J lost 7; bases outside the gene matches: 11. The chain's CDR3 is CSVEVRGGTGRNTIYF. The CDR3 bases are TGCAGCGTTGAAGTACGCGGGGGGACAGGGAGGAACACCATATATTTT.

This chain connects TRBV27 to TRBJ2-7; D gene unclear. This CDR3 contains 15 residues. V lost 6 bases to trimming and J lost 6 bases, with 21 bases between them. Looked up from germline, CDR1 is MNHEY and CDR2 is SMNVEV (reference sequence). The CDR3 region has the DNA TGTGCCAGCAGACTGTGGGCTGGGTTAGGCTCCGAGCAGTACGTC. This translates into CASRLWAGLGSEQYV.